This entry features one T cell receptor beta chain sequence. This record comes from a study of cytomegalovirus exposure and HLA in healthy donors. This PCR relied on a set of 60 Vbeta primers and 13 Jbeta primers. Sequencing was performed with immunoSEQ multiplex PCR; in TCRdb, only in-frame clones are kept and a portion is missing. The sample lists about 120,000 clones, about 80% occurring once. The specimen was PBMCs. This clonotype originated in a man aged 25-40 years in good health and CMV-seropositive.

This CDR3 reads CATSRDLLRGSNQPQHF. In nucleotides, the CDR3 is TGTGCCACCAGCAGAGATCTTCTTAGGGGGAGCAATCAGCCCCAGCATTTT. V usage is TRBV15 and J usage is TRBJ1-5; perhaps TRBD1 as D (6 bases). Trimming pared 0 bases from V and 1 base from J, leaving 13 bases between. Looked up from germline, CDR1 is LNHNV and CDR2 is YYDKDF (reference sequence). The CDR3 contains 17 residues. The complete variable domain, with remaining parts taken from reference TRBV15 and TRBJ1-5, reads DAMVIQNPRYQVTQFGKPVTLSCSQTLNHNVMYWYQQKSSQAPKLLFHYYDKDFNNEADTPDNFQSRRPNTSFCFLDIRSPGLGDTAMYLCATSRDLLRGSNQPQHFGDGTRLSIL.